The clone carrying this T cell receptor (beta chain) has a handful of counts. Its antigen is unknown. This entry belongs to a study of T cell repertoires in aging, cancer and after chemotherapy. Study at large: Chronic lymphocytic leukemia patients on fludarabine- or bendamustine-based regimens gave paired samples before and after chemotherapy. Findings of the study overall: Untreated cancer patients had significantly lower blood TCR diversity than age-matched healthy donors. Healthy donors lost TCR diversity with age mainly through richness, cancer patients through richness and evenness.

Amplification of TCR beta used genomic DNA extracted from peripheral blood. A mixed TRB-A/B primer pool amplified rearranged TRB by multiplex touch-down PCR. TCRdb redid the calling of the multiplex PCR reads with MiXCR, one entry per CDR3 protein. Of about 1,500 distinct CDR3 sequences listed, around 54% are singletons. CDR1 is LNHDA, CDR2 SQIVND, per germline (reference sequence). This CDR3 comprises 14 residues. With V trimmed by 7 bases and J by 9 bases, 10 bases remained unmatched. The sequence derives from a human donor with a blood cancer. The chain has TRBV19 and TRBJ2-2; TRBD2 agrees at 8 bases. Sequencing used blood. The CDR3 bases are TGTGCCAGTACCTACCCGGGGGGGGCGCGGGAGCTGTTTTTT. This translates into CASTYPGGARELFF.